This T cell receptor (beta chain) was captured by sequencing in a study of cytomegalovirus exposure and HLA in healthy donors. Study findings and constraints: The authors listed roughly 150 TCR beta chains as cytomegalovirus-associated. In a later analysis, compared with equally common non-associated chains, HLA-associated beta chains were more expanded.

The PCR ran on 60 Vbeta and 13 Jbeta primers. The protocol was immunoSEQ multiplex PCR, while the TCRdb copy is restricted to in-frame clones and leaves out a portion. The sample has over 150,000 clones; about 79% are singletons. In the case of this clone: As yet, its antigen is unknown.

The CDR3 contains 17 residues. The germline V gene encodes CDR1 SQVTM and CDR2 ANQGSEA. V lost 8 bases to trimming and J lost 0 bases, with 24 bases between them. This sequence was found in a girl aged 2 to 10 in good health and CMV-seropositive. The chain employs TRBV29-1 and TRBJ2-3, with a weak D call TRBD1 (7 bases). Material for sequencing was PBMCs. The chain's CDR3 is CSSRGQGGPTSTDTQYF. The CDR3 DNA reads TGCAGCTCCCGTGGTCAGGGGGGCCCGACCAGCACAGATACGCAGTATTTT.